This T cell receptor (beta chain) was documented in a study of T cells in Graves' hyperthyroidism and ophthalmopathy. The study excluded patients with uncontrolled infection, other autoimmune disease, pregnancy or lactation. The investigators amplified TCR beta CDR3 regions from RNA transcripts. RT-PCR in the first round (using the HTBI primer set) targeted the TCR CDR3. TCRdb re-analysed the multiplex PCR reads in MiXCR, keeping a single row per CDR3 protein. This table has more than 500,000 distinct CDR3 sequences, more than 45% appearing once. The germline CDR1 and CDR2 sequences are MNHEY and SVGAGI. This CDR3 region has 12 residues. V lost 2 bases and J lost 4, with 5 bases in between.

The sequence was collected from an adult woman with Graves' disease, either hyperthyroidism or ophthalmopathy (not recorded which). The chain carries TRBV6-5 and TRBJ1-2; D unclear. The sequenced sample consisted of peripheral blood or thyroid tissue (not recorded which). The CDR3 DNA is TGTGCCAGCAGTTACGGAGGCTATGGCTACACCTTC. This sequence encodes CASSYGGYGYTF.